A selection of T cell receptor beta chains follows, all from one sample in a study of T cells after yellow fever vaccination. TCRdb re-called the 5' RACE reads with MiXCR, one entry per CDR3 protein. In the table there are 300,000 to 400,000 distinct CDR3 sequences, under 7.5% of which are singletons. The starting material was PBMCs, obtained 5 days after the yellow fever booster vaccination. Source of these receptors: a man aged 25 to 45 who received the YFV17D yellow fever vaccine. The CDR3 runs from the conserved cysteine through the conserved F or W. The D gene is left open where the match is weak. Not every row has a clone size; where given, it reads once, few, many or a size class.

J gene,clone size,D gene,V gene,CDR3 protein,CDR3 DNA
TRBJ2-3,-,-,TRBV7-6,CASSFEAEVTDTQYF,TGTGCCAGCAGCTTTGAAGCGGAGGTTACAGATACGCAGTATTTT
TRBJ2-3,many,TRBD2,TRBV7-2,CASSLGPSGGDTQYF,TGTGCCAGCAGCTTAGGTCCTTCGGGAGGAGATACGCAGTATTTT
TRBJ1-5,few,-,TRBV27,CASSSFGFQPQHF,TGTGCCAGCAGTTCATTCGGGTTTCAGCCCCAGCATTTT
TRBJ2-7,many,-,TRBV7-2,CASSPPGFHEQYF,TGTGCCAGCAGCCCCCCGGGGTTCCACGAGCAGTACTTC
TRBJ2-4,-,TRBD2,TRBV18,CASSPAGVKNIQYF,TGTGCCAGCTCACCAGCGGGAGTGAAAAACATTCAGTACTTC
TRBJ2-3,many,-,TRBV5-1,CASSPTQRGTDTQYF,TGCGCCAGCAGCCCGACGCAGCGGGGCACAGATACGCAGTATTTT
TRBJ2-7,many,TRBD1,TRBV11-2,CASSLAADRAVYEQYF,TGTGCCAGCAGCTTAGCCGCGGACAGGGCAGTCTACGAGCAGTACTTC
TRBJ2-1,few,-,TRBV20-1,CSARDGRSSYNEQFF,TGCAGTGCTAGAGACGGGAGAAGCTCCTACAATGAGCAGTTCTTC
TRBJ2-1,few,-,TRBV30,CAWTKNGKQGDEQFF,TGTGCCTGGACCAAAAATGGGAAGCAGGGCGATGAGCAGTTCTTC
TRBJ1-5,many,TRBD1,TRBV29-1,CSASGTGNQPQHF,TGCAGCGCCAGCGGGACAGGGAATCAGCCCCAGCATTTT
TRBJ1-1,few,TRBD1,TRBV5-1,CASSKQGADTEAFF,TGCGCCAGCAGTAAACAGGGGGCAGACACTGAAGCTTTCTTT
TRBJ2-1,many,-,TRBV20-1,CSATNEQFF,TGCAGTGCGACCAATGAGCAGTTCTTC
TRBJ2-3,few,TRBD2,TRBV20-1,CSALAGGPGDTQYF,TGCAGTGCATTAGCGGGAGGGCCTGGAGATACGCAGTATTTT
TRBJ2-5,-,-,TRBV20-1,CSAVFRTGETQYF,TGCAGTGCTGTCTTTCGGACCGGGGAGACCCAGTACTTC
TRBJ2-7,-,TRBD2,TRBV28,CGTSGRAYEQYF,TGTGGGACTAGCGGGAGGGCCTACGAGCAGTACTTC
TRBJ2-1,-,TRBD1,TRBV7-2,CASSLAGQLNEQFF,TGTGCCAGCAGCTTAGCGGGACAGCTGAATGAGCAGTTCTTC
TRBJ1-5,few,-,TRBV11-2,CASSLNGYSNQPQHF,TGTGCCAGCAGCTTAAATGGGTATAGCAATCAGCCCCAGCATTTT
TRBJ1-2,-,-,TRBV20-1,CSARGGANYGYTF,TGCAGTGCTAGAGGGGGCGCTAACTATGGCTACACCTTC
TRBJ1-2,few,TRBD1,TRBV20-1,CSARETGRSGYTF,TGCAGTGCTAGGGAGACAGGGAGGAGTGGCTACACCTTC
TRBJ2-7,few,TRBD2,TRBV11-2,CASSFGPVLAGVLHEQYF,TGTGCCAGCAGCTTCGGCCCCGTACTAGCGGGAGTACTCCACGAGCAGTACTTC
TRBJ2-2,-,-,TRBV5-1,CASSLRAASDTGELFF,TGCGCCAGCAGCTTGAGGGCGGCTTCGGACACCGGGGAGCTGTTTTTT
TRBJ2-3,-,TRBD2,TRBV9,CASSPRTSEDTQYF,TGTGCCAGCAGCCCCCGGACTAGCGAGGATACGCAGTATTTT
TRBJ2-7,many,TRBD2,TRBV27,CASSKYPGTSYEQYF,TGTGCCAGCAGTAAATACCCCGGGACTAGCTACGAGCAGTACTTC
TRBJ2-5,-,TRBD1,TRBV11-2,CASSFRDRGPQYF,TGTGCCAGCAGCTTTAGGGACAGGGGGCCCCAGTACTTC
TRBJ1-2,many,-,TRBV5-1,CASSLRTSGYGYTF,TGCGCCAGCAGCTTGCGGACCTCCGGCTATGGCTACACCTTC
TRBJ2-3,-,-,TRBV19,CASSISPRDLDTQYF,TGTGCCAGTAGTATTAGCCCCAGGGATTTGGATACGCAGTATTTT
TRBJ1-5,many,-,TRBV6-5,CASSYSSVAQPQHF,TGTGCCAGCAGTTACTCAAGTGTAGCTCAGCCCCAGCATTTT
TRBJ2-7,many,-,TRBV18,CASSPGSAYEQYF,TGTGCCAGCTCACCGGGGTCGGCGTACGAGCAGTACTTC
TRBJ2-1,many,TRBD2,TRBV12-3/TRBV12-4,CASRSSGRRYNEQFF,TGTGCCAGCAGATCTAGCGGGAGGCGCTACAATGAGCAGTTCTTC
TRBJ2-5,few,-,TRBV20-1,CSVTQETQYF,TGCAGCGTGACACAAGAGACCCAGTACTTC
TRBJ1-5,many,-,TRBV7-8,CASSLARLVGARQPQHF,TGTGCCAGCAGCTTAGCCCGTTTGGTGGGAGCTCGTCAGCCCCAGCATTTT
TRBJ1-5,few,-,TRBV6-5,CASRASGEPQHF,TGTGCCAGCCGGGCCTCCGGGGAGCCCCAGCATTTT
TRBJ1-2,-,-,TRBV5-4,CASSPGGPNYGYTF,TGTGCCAGCAGCCCTGGGGGGCCTAACTATGGCTACACCTTC